The text below deals with one TCR beta chain. Original processing notes: For nucleated cells, counts were estimated from reference gene primer amplification. Assay: immunoSEQ multiplex PCR; the TCRdb copy retains only in-frame clones and omits some. The V and J calls and clone size come from that table; D and trimming were worked out from the DNA. The sample consists of about 170,000 clones, about 85% of them appearing once. The data stem from a study of blood T cell repertoires in COVID-19. Whole-study context: Italy, Spain and the United States were the sources of the convalescent and acute COVID-19 samples. Nucleic acid was either cDNA or gDNA, and it came from T cells, B-cell-depleted T cells, or PBMCs.

Enrollment of patients from Seattle took place during active infection, with longitudinal follow-up. J lost 6 bases, V lost 7 bases, and 9 bases had no gene match. The CDR3 has 15 residues. Germline CDR1 is MNHEY and CDR2 is SVGAGI. The origin of this receptor is a woman of 80 years or more with COVID-19, enrolled during active disease. The sequencing sample was made of peripheral blood. This chain uses TRBV6-5 with TRBJ2-7; 13 bases fit TRBD2. The CDR3 bases are TGTGCCAGCACCGGGACTAGCGGGATTTTGGGCGAGCAGTACTTC. It encodes CASTGTSGILGEQYF.